The sequence of this T cell receptor beta chain was determined in a study of blood T cells in healthy people across ages. Study-level points and caveats: Underestimates were what the diversity estimates from one million T cells were considered to be. TCR beta diversity correlated strongly with naive T cell percentage.

This clonotype was counted between two and nine times. What it binds is not known. The CDR3 sequence is 12 residues long. After removal of 9 bases from V and 11 bases from J, the junction contained 11 bases not matched to a gene. The germline V gene encodes CDR1 SGHAT and CDR2 FQNNGV. A second roughly 6 to 11 cycle PCR used barcoded and J-beta primers. TCRdb independently ran MiXCR on the 5' RACE reads; one entry per CDR3 protein. Found here are around 990,000 distinct CDR3 sequences, around two fifths of them singletons; the top ten hold about 12%. Sequencing was performed on blood. The chain recombines TRBV11-2 with TRBJ2-5; 8 bases agree with TRBD1. This TCR was sampled from a man aged 18 to 29 in good health. The chain's CDR3 is CASGQGGNEQYF. CDR3 sequence (DNA): TGTGCCAGTGGACAGGGTGGCAATGAGCAGTACTTC.